The sequence of this TCR beta chain was determined in a study of T cells in Graves' hyperthyroidism and ophthalmopathy. This clonotype showed up just a few times. An end of the junction differs from the germline gene, which may be a read error. Ophthalmopathy cases scored 3 or more on the Clinical Activity Score and 4 or more on NOSPECS grade, with duration below 3 months. Clinical symptoms, serum thyroxine and TRAb, thyroid ultrasound and orbital computed tomography together formed the diagnostic basis. This CDR3 has 16 amino acids. CDR1 and CDR2 from the germline V gene are SGHAT and FQNNGV. It was RNA transcripts that yielded the amplified TCR beta CDR3 regions. The HTBI primer set drove a first-round RT-PCR of the TCR CDR3. MiXCR, run by TCRdb on the multiplex PCR reads, gives a single entry per CDR3 protein. The sample holds about 400,000 distinct CDR3 sequences, over 12% seen once.

This receptor was obtained from a woman in her fifties or sixties with Graves' ophthalmopathy. The material sequenced was blood. The chain has TRBV11-2 and TRBJ1-5; D possibly corresponds to TRBD1 (5 bases). The CDR3 reads CASSQGVGQNNQPQHF. The CDR3, as DNA: TGCGCCAGCAGCCAAGGGGTTGGGCAGAACAATCAGCCCCAGCATTTT.